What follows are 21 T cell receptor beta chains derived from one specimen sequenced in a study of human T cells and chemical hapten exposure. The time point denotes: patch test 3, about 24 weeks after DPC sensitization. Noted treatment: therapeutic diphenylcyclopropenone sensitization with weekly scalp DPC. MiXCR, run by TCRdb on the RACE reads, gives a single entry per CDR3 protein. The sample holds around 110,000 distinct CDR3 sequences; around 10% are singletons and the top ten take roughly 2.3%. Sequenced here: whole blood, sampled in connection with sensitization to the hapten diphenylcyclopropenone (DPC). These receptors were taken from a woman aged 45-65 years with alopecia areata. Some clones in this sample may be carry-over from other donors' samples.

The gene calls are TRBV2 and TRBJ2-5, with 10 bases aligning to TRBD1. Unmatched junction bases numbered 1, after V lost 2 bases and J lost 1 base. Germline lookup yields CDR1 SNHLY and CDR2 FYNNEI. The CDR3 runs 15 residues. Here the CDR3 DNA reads TGTGCCAGCAGTGAATGGGACAGGGGCCAAGAGACCCAGTACTTC. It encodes CASSEWDRGQETQYF.

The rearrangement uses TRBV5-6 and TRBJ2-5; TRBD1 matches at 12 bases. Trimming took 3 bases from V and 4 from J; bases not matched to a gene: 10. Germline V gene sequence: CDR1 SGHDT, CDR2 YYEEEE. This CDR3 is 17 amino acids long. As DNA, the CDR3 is TGTGCCAGCAGCTCTGACGGGACAGGGGGCCCCGGAGAGACCCAGTACTTC. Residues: CASSSDGTGGPGETQYF.

This chain's CDR3 is CSASRHDGYHEQFF. CDR3 in DNA: TGCAGTGCCAGTCGCCATGATGGATATCATGAGCAGTTCTTC. The chain joins TRBV29-1 to TRBJ2-1; D ambiguous. The germline V gene has CDR1 SQVTM and CDR2 ANQGSEA. This CDR3 is 14 amino acids long.

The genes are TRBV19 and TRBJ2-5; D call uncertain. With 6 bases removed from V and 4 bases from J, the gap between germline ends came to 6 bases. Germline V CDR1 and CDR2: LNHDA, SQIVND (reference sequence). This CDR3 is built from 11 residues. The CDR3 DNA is TGTGCCAGTAGGACGGGAGAGACCCAGTACTTC. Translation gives CASRTGETQYF.

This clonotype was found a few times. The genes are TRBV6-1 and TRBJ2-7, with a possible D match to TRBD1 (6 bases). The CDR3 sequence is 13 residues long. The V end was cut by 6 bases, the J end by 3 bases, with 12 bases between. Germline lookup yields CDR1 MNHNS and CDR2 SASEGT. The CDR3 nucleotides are TGTGCCAGCAGCGAACAGGGCGTCTACGAGCAGTACTTC. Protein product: CASSEQGVYEQYF.

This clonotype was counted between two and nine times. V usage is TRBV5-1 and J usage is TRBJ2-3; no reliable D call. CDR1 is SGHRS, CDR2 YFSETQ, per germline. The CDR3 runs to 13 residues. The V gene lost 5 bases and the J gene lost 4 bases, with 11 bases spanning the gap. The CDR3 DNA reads TGCGCCAGCAGTCAGCAGGCACCAGATACGCAGTATTTT. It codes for CASSQQAPDTQYF. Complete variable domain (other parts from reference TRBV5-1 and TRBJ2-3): KAGVTQTPRYLIKTRGQQVTLSCSPISGHRSVSWYQQTPGQGLQFLFEYFSETQRNKGNFPGRFSGRQFSNSRSEMNVSTLELGDSALYLCASSQQAPDTQYFGPGTRLTVL.

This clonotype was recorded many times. CDR3 in DNA: TGCGCCAGCAGCACGGACAGGCTGCCCTACGAGCAGTACTTC. Translated, it gives CASSTDRLPYEQYF. The genes are TRBV5-1 and TRBJ2-7; 7 nucleotides agree with TRBD1. The CDR3 sequence is 14 residues long. CDR1 SGHRS and CDR2 YFSETQ come from the germline V gene. V shed 4 bases and J 2 bases; nucleotides not matched to a gene: 6.

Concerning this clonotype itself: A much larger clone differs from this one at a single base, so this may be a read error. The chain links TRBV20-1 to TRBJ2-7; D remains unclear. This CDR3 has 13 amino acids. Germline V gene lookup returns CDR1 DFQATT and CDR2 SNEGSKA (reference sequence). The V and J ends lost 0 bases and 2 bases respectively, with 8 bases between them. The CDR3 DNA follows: TGCAGTGCTAGAGATGTGGGGACCTACGAGCAGTACTTC. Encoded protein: CSARDVGTYEQYF.

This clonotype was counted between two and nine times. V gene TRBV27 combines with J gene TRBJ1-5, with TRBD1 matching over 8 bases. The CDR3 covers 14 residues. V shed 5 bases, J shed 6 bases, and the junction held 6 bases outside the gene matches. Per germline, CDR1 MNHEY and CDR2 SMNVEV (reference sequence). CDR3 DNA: TGTGCCAGCAGTCCAGGACAGGGTGGTCAGCCCCAGCATTTT. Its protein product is CASSPGQGGQPQHF.

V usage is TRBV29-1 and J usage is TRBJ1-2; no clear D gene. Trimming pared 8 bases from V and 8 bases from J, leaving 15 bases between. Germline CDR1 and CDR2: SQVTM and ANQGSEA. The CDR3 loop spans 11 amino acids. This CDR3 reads CSLIGPAGYTF. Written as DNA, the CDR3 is TGCAGCCTTATTGGACCGGCGGGCTACACCTTC.

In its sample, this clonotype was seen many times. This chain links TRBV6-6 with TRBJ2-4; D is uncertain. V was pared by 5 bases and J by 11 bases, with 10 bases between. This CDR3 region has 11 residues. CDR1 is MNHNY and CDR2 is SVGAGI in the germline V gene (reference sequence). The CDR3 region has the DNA TGTGCCAGCAGTCTCAGTGGCCTTCAGTACTTC. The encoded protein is CASSLSGLQYF.

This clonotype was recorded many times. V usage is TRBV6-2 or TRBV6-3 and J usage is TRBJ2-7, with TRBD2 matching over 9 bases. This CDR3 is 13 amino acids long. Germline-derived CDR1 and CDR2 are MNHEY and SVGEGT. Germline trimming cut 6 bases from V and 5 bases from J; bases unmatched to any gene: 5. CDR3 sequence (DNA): TGTGCCAGCAGCCGCGGGGGGGCCCACGAGCAGTACTTC. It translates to CASSRGGAHEQYF.

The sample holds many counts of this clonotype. The chain's CDR3 is CSVAGTDQETQYF. The CDR3 region has the DNA TGCAGCGTTGCAGGGACCGACCAAGAGACCCAGTACTTC. The chain joins TRBV29-1 to TRBJ2-5; TRBD1 or TRBD2 may be the D gene (5 bases each). Deletions cut 4 bases from V and 0 bases from J, with 9 bases between. CDR3 length: 13 residues. Germline CDR1 reads SQVTM; CDR2 reads ANQGSEA.

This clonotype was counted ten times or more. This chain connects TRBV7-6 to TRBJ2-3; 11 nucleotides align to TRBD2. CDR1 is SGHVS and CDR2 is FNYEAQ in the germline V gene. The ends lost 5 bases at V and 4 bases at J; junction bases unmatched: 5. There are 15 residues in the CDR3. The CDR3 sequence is CASSRGTSGADTQYF. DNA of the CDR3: TGTGCCAGCAGCCGAGGGACTAGCGGTGCAGATACGCAGTATTTT. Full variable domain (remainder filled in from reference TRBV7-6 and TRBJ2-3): GAGVSQSPRYKVTKRGQDVALRCDPISGHVSLYWYRQALGQGPEFLTYFNYEAQQDKSGLPNDRFSAERPEGSISTLTIQRTEQRDSAMYRCASSRGTSGADTQYFGPGTRLTVL.

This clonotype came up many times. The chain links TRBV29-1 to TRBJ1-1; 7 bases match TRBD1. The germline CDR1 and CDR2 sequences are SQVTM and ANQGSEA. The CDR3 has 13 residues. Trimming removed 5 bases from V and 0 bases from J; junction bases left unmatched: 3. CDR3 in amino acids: CSVHRGLNTEAFF. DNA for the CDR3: TGCAGCGTTCACAGGGGATTGAACACTGAAGCTTTCTTT.

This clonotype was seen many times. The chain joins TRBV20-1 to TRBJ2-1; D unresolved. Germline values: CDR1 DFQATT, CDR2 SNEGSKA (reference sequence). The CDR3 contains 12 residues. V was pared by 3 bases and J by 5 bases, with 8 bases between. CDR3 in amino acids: CSASRSDNEQFF. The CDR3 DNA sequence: TGCAGTGCTAGTAGGTCAGACAATGAGCAGTTCTTC.

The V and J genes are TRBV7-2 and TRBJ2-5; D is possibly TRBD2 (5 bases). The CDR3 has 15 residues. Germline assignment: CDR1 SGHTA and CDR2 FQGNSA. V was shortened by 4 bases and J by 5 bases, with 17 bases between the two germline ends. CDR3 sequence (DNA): TGTGCCAGCAGCTCCCAATTCGGGGTTGGGGAGACCCAGTACTTC. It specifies CASSSQFGVGETQYF.

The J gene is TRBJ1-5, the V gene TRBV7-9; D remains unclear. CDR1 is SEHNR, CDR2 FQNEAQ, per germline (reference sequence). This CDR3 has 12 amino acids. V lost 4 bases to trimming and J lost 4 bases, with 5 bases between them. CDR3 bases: TGTGCCAGCAGCTCCCAAAATCAGCCCCAGCATTTT. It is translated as CASSSQNQPQHF.

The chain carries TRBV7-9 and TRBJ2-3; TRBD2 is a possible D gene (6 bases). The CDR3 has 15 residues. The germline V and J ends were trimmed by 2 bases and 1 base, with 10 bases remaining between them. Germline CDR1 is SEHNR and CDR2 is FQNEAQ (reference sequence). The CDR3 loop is CASSLRPGGTDTQYF. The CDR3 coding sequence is TGTGCCAGCAGCTTACGTCCGGGAGGCACAGATACGCAGTATTTT.

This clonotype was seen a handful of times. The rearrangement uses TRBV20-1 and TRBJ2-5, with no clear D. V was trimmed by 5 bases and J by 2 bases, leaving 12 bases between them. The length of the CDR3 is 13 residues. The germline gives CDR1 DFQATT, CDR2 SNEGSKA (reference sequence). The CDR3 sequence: CSAQRTVQETQYF. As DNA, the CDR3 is TGCAGTGCTCAGAGGACGGTGCAAGAGACCCAGTACTTC.

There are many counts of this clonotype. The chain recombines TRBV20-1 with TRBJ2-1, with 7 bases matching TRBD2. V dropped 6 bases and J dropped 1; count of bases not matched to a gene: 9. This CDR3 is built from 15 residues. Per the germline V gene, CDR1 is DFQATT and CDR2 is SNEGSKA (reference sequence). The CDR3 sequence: CSATSLRESYNEQFF. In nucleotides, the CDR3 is TGCAGTGCCACATCTTTGCGGGAGTCCTACAATGAGCAGTTCTTC.